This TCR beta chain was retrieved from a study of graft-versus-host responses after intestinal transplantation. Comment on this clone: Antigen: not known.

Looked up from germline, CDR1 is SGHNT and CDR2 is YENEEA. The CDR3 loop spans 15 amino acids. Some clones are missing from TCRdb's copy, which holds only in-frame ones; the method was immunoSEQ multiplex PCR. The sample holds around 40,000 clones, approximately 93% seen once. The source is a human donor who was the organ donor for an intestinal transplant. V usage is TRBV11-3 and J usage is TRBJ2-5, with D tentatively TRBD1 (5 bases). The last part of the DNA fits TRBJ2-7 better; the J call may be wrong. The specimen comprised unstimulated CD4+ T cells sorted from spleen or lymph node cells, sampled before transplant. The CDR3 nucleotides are TGTGCCAGCAGCTTAGGTTTGGACAAGAACTACGAGCAGTACTTC. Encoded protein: CASSLGLDKNYEQYF.